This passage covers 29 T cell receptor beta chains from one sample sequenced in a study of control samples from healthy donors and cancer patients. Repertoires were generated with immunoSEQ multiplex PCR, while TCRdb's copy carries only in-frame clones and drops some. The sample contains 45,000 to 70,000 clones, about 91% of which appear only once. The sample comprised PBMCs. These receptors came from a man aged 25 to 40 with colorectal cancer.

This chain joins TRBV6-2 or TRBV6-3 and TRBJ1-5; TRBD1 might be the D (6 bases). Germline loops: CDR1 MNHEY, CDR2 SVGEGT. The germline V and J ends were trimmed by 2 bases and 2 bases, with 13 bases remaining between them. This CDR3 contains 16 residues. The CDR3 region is CASSYVRAGGNQPQHF. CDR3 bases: TGTGCCAGCAGTTACGTCCGAGCAGGGGGCAATCAGCCCCAGCATTTT.

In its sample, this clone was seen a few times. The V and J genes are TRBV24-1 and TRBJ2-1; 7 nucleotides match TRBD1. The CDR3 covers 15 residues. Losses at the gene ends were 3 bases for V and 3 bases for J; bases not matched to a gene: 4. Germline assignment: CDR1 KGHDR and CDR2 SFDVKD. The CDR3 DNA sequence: TGTGCCACCAGTGATCACGGACAGGTCTACAATGAGCAGTTCTTC. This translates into CATSDHGQVYNEQFF.

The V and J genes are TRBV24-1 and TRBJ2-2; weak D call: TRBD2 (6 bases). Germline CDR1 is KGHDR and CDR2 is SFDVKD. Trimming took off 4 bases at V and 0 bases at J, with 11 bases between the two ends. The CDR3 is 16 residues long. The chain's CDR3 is CATSEFGLPNTGELFF. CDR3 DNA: TGTGCCACCAGTGAATTTGGACTACCGAACACCGGGGAGCTGTTTTTT.

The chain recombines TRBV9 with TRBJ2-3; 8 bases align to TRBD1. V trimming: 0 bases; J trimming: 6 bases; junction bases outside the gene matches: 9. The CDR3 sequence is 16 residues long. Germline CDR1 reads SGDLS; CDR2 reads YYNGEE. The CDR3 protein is CASSVDRDRRSDTQYF. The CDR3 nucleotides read TGTGCCAGCAGCGTAGACCGGGACAGGCGGAGTGATACGCAGTATTTT.

Here the CDR3 reads CASSPLQGSSYNSPLHF. The CDR3 region has the DNA TGTGCCAGCAGCCCCCTACAGGGAAGCTCCTATAATTCACCCCTCCACTTT. The rearrangement joins TRBV5-6 to TRBJ1-6; D perhaps matches TRBD1 (6 bases). The CDR3 is 17 amino acids. Per germline, CDR1 SGHDT and CDR2 YYEEEE. The ends were cut back, 4 bases at V and 0 bases at J, with 14 bases in the middle.

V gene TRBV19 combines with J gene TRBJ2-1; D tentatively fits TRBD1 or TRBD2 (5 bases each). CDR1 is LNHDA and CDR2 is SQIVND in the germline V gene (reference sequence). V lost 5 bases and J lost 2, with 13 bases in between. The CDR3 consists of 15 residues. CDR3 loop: CASSVARDPYNEQFF. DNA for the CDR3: TGTGCCAGTAGTGTCGCCCGGGACCCCTACAATGAGCAGTTCTTC.

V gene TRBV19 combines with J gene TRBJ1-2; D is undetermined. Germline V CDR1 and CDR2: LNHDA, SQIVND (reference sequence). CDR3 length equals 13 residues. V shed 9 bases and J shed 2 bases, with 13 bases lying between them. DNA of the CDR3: TGTGCCAGCCGTGTAGCCTTAAACTATGGCTACACCTTC. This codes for CASRVALNYGYTF. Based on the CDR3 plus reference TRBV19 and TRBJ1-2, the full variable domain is DGGITQSPKYLFRKEGQNVTLSCEQNLNHDAMYWYRQDPGQGLRLIYYSQIVNDFQKGDIAEGYSVSREKKESFPLTVTSAQKNPTAFYLCASRVALNYGYTFGSGTRLTVV.

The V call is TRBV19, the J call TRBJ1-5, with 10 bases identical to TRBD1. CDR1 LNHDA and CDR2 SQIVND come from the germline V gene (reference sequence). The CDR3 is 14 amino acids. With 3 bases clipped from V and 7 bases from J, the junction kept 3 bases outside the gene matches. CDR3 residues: CASSIGQGVQPQHF. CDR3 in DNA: TGTGCCAGTAGTATCGGACAGGGGGTCCAGCCCCAGCATTTT.

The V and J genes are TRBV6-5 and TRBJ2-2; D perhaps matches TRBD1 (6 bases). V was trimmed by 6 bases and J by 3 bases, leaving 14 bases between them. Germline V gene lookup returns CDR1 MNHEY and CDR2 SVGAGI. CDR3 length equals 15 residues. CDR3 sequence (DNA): TGTGCCAGCAGATTCCGGGACACCCACACCGGGGAGCTGTTTTTT. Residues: CASRFRDTHTGELFF.

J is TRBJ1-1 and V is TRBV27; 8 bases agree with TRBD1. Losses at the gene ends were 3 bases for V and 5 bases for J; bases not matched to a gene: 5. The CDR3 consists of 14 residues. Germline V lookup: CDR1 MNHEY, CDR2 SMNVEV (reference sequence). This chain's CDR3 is CASSFHRGGTEAFF. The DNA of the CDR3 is TGTGCCAGCAGTTTCCACAGGGGGGGAACTGAAGCTTTCTTT.

CDR3 in amino acids: CASSSDTGELFF. Here the CDR3 DNA reads TGTGCCAGCAGCTCCGACACCGGGGAGCTGTTTTTT. The chain is built from TRBV11-3 and TRBJ2-2; D remains ambiguous. This CDR3 has 12 residues. V shed 4 bases and J shed 3 bases, with 3 bases lying between them. CDR1 is SGHNT, CDR2 YENEEA, per germline.

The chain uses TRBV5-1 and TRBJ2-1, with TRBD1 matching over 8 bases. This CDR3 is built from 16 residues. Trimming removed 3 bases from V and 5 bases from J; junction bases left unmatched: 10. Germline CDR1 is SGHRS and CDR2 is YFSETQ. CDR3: CASSSDGQGADNEQFF. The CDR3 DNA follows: TGCGCCAGCAGCTCGGACGGGCAGGGGGCAGACAATGAGCAGTTCTTC.

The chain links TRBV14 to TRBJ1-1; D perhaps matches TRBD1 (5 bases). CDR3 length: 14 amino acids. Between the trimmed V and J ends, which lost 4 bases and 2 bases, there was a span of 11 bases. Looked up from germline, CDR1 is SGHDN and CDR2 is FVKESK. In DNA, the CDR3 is TGTGCCAGCAGCCCCGGGGGGATCAACACTGAAGCTTTCTTT. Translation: CASSPGGINTEAFF.

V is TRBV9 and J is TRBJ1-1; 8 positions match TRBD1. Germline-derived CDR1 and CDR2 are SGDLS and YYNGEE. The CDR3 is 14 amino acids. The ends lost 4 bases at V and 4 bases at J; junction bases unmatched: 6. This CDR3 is CASSSPDRVTEAFF. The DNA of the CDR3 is TGTGCCAGCAGCTCCCCGGACAGGGTCACTGAAGCTTTCTTT.

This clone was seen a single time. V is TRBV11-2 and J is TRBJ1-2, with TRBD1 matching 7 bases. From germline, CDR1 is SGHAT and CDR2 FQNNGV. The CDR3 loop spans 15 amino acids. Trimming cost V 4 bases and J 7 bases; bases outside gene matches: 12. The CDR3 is CASSSPGTDVSGYTF. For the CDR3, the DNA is TGTGCCAGCAGCTCCCCCGGGACAGACGTCTCTGGCTACACCTTC.

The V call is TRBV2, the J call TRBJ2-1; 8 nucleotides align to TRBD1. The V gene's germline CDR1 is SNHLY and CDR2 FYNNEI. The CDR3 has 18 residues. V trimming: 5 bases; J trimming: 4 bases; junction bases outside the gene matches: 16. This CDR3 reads CASSHPIMTGAKYNEQFF. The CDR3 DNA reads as TGTGCCAGCAGTCACCCTATCATGACAGGGGCGAAGTACAATGAGCAGTTCTTC.

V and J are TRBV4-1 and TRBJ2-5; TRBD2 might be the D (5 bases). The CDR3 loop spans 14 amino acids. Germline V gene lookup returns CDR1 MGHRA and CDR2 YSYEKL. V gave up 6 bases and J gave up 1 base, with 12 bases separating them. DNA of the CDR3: TGCGCCAGCAGTAGGCAGGAGGCCCAAGAGACCCAGTACTTC. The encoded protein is CASSRQEAQETQYF.

CDR3: CASGIVTGGSSGNTIYF. The CDR3, as DNA: TGTGCTAGTGGAATAGTAACAGGGGGTTCCTCTGGAAACACCATATATTTT. The chain carries TRBV12-5 and TRBJ1-3; the match to TRBD1 covers 8 bases. There are 17 residues in the CDR3. J lost 0 bases, V lost 6 bases, and 10 bases had no gene match. Germline-derived CDR1 and CDR2 are LGHNT and FRNRAP.

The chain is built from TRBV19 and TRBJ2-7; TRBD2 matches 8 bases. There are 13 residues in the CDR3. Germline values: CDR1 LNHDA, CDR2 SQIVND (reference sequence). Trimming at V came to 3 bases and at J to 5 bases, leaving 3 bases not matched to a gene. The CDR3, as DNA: TGTGCCAGTAGTATGCGGGGACTAGACGAGCAGTACTTC. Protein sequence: CASSMRGLDEQYF.

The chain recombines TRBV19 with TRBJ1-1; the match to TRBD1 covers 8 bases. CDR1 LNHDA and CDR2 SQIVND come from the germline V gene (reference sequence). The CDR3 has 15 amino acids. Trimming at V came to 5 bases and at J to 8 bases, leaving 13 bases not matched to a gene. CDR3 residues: CASSPPPRGLMEAFF. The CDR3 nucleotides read TGTGCCAGTAGTCCCCCCCCCAGGGGGCTAATGGAAGCTTTCTTT.

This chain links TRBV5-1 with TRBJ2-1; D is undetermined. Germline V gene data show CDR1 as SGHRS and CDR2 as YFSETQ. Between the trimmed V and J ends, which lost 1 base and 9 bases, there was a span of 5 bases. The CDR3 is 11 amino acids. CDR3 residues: CASSLFSEQFF. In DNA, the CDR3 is TGCGCCAGCAGCTTGTTTAGTGAGCAGTTCTTC. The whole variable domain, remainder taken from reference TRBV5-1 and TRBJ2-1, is KAGVTQTPRYLIKTRGQQVTLSCSPISGHRSVSWYQQTPGQGLQFLFEYFSETQRNKGNFPGRFSGRQFSNSRSEMNVSTLELGDSALYLCASSLFSEQFFGPGTRLTVL.

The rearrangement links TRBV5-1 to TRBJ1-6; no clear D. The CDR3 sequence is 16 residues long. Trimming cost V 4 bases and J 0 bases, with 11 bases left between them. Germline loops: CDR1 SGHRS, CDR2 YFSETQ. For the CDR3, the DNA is TGCGCCAGCAGCGACCGATCAAGCTCCTATAATTCACCCCTCCACTTT. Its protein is CASSDRSSSYNSPLHF. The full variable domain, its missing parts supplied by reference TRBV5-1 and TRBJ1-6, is KAGVTQTPRYLIKTRGQQVTLSCSPISGHRSVSWYQQTPGQGLQFLFEYFSETQRNKGNFPGRFSGRQFSNSRSEMNVSTLELGDSALYLCASSDRSSSYNSPLHFGNGTRLTVT.

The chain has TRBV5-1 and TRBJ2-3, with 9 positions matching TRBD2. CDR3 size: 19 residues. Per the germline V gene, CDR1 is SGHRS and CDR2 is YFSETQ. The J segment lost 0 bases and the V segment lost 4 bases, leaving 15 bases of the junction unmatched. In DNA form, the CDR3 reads TGCGCCAGCAGCCACCCGAGAGGAGCGGGGGGTCGGAGCACAGATACGCAGTATTTT. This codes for CASSHPRGAGGRSTDTQYF.

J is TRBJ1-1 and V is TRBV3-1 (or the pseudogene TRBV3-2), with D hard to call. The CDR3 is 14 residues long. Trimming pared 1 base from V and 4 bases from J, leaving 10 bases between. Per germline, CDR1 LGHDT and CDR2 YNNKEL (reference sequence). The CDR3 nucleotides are TGTGCCAGCAGCCAAGGTTCGGACTCCACTGAAGCTTTCTTT. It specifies CASSQGSDSTEAFF.

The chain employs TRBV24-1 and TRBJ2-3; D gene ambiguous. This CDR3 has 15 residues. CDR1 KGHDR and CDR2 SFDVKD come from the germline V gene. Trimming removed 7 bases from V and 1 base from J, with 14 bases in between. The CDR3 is CATSAGRTRTDTQYF. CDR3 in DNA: TGTGCCACCAGCGCAGGCAGAACTCGCACAGATACGCAGTATTTT.

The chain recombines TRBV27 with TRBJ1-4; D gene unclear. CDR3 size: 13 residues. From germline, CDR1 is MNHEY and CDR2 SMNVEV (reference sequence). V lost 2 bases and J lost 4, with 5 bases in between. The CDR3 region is CASSLALNEKLFF. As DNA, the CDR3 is TGTGCCAGCAGTTTAGCCCTTAATGAAAAACTGTTTTTT.

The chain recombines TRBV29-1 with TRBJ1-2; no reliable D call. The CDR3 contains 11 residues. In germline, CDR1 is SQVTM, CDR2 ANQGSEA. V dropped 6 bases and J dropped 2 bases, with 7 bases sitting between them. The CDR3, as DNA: TGCAGCGTCGTTACCAACTATGGCTACACCTTC. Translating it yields CSVVTNYGYTF.

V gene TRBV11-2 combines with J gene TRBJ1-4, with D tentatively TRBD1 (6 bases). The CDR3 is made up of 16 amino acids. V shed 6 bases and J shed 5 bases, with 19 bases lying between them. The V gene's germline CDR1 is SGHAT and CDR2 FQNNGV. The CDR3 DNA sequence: TGTGCCAGCAGTGTTCAGGGGTTCGGGTGGAATGAAAAACTGTTTTTT. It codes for CASSVQGFGWNEKLFF.

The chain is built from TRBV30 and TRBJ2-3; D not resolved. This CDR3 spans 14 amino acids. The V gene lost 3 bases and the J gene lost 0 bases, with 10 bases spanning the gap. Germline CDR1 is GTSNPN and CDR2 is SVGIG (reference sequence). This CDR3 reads CAWRSLISTDTQYF. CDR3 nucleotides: TGTGCCTGGAGGTCTCTTATAAGCACAGATACGCAGTATTTT.